A selection of T cell receptor beta chains follows, all from one sample in a study of T cells in Graves' hyperthyroidism and ophthalmopathy. TCRdb recomputed calls from the multiplex PCR reads with MiXCR, one row per CDR3 protein. The table has about 420,000 distinct CDR3 sequences, roughly 15% seen once. Sequenced sample: blood. All receptors come from a woman aged 18-29 years with Graves' hyperthyroidism. CDR3s include the opening cysteine and the closing phenylalanine or tryptophan. Fields, in order: clone size, J gene, D gene, V gene, CDR3 protein, CDR3 DNA. D genes are given only for firm matches. Some rows have no size entry. The others give once, few or many, or a class for an expanded clone.

>many|TRBJ2-7|TRBD1|TRBV28
CASSHGRGPYEQYF
TGTGCCAGCAGCCACGGCAGGGGGCCTTACGAGCAGTACTTC
>NA|TRBJ2-1|NA|TRBV5-1
CASSPRDRGSGEQFF
TGCGCCAGCAGCCCCAGGGATCGGGGGTCGGGTGAGCAGTTCTTC
>many|TRBJ2-2|NA|TRBV27
CASSFGTQNTGELFF
TGTGCCAGCAGTTTCGGGACTCAGAACACCGGGGAGCTGTTTTTT
>NA|TRBJ1-3|NA|TRBV10-3
CAIRRQNSSSGNTIYF
TGTGCCATCAGAAGACAGAATTCTAGCTCTGGAAACACCATATATTTT
>many|TRBJ2-5|TRBD1|TRBV10-3
CAIRRQGTQETQYF
TGTGCCATCAGAAGACAGGGCACCCAAGAGACCCAGTACTTC
>NA|TRBJ1-6|NA|TRBV14
CASSQAGSSPLHF
TGTGCCAGCAGCCAAGCCGGGAGCTCACCCCTCCACTTT
>few|TRBJ2-7|NA|TRBV20-1
CSAPRENSYEQYF
TGCAGTGCCCCCAGGGAAAACTCCTACGAGCAGTACTTC
>NA|TRBJ2-5|TRBD1|TRBV12-3/TRBV12-4
CASKGTGGMETQYF
TGTGCCAGCAAGGGGACAGGGGGCATGGAGACCCAGTACTTC
>many|TRBJ2-3|TRBD2|TRBV5-1
CASSLAIGGRSRTDTQYF
TGCGCCAGCAGCTTGGCCATCGGCGGGAGGTCCCGCACAGATACGCAGTATTTT
>few|TRBJ1-2|TRBD1|TRBV5-6
CASSLAFPWTGDGYTF
TGTGCCAGCAGCTTGGCCTTCCCTTGGACAGGGGATGGCTACACCTTC
>many|TRBJ1-2|NA|TRBV2
CASSDYGYTF
TGTGCCAGCAGTGACTATGGCTACACCTTC
>few|TRBJ2-2|TRBD1|TRBV6-2/TRBV6-3
CASRPAGTGYNTGELFF
TGTGCCAGCAGGCCGGCCGGGACAGGGTATAACACCGGGGAGCTGTTTTTT
>few|TRBJ2-5|NA|TRBV2
CASNDSLHQETQYF
TGTGCCAGCAATGACTCGTTACACCAAGAGACCCAGTACTTC
>NA|TRBJ2-5|TRBD2|TRBV2
CASRGLAGGHETQYF
TGTGCCAGCAGGGGACTAGCGGGAGGGCATGAGACCCAGTACTTC